This entry lists 18 T cell receptor beta chains sequenced from one sample in a study of long-term antiretroviral therapy in people with HIV. Version v3.0 of the immunoSEQ assay ran at survey level. Profiling relied on immunoSEQ multiplex PCR, and the TCRdb table lists in-frame clones only, not all of them. The table shows 20,000 or so clones, with 84% occurring only once. The material sequenced was unsorted PBMCs, taken around 5.9 years after starting antiretroviral therapy. The receptor set was obtained from a man younger than 45 with HIV.

The J gene is TRBJ2-2, the V gene TRBV4-1; 11 bases map to TRBD2. CDR3 size: 18 residues. The junction had 9 bases not matched to a gene; V was cut back by 4 bases and J by 2 bases. Germline V gene lookup returns CDR1 MGHRA and CDR2 YSYEKL. CDR3 nucleotide sequence: TGCGCCAGCAGCCGAGGGGGGCTAGCGGGAGGTAACACCGGGGAGCTGTTTTTT. Protein: CASSRGGLAGGNTGELFF.

This chain links TRBV4-3 with TRBJ1-4; D unclear. With 1 base removed from V and 7 bases from J, the gap between germline ends came to 7 bases. CDR1 is LGHNA and CDR2 is YSLEER in the germline V gene. The CDR3 consists of 13 residues. CDR3 nucleotide sequence: TGCGCCAGCAGCCAAGTTACTCGTGAAAAACTGTTTTTT. It codes for CASSQVTREKLFF.

The chain recombines TRBV5-4 with TRBJ2-7; 9 positions match TRBD1. In germline, CDR1 is SGHNT, CDR2 YYREEE (reference sequence). Trimming at V came to 4 bases and at J to 2 bases, leaving 4 bases not matched to a gene. The CDR3 runs 14 residues. The CDR3 spells CASSAGTGPYEQYF. CDR3 nucleotides: TGTGCCAGCAGCGCGGGGACAGGGCCCTACGAGCAGTACTTC.

The rearrangement joins TRBV5-1 to TRBJ2-7; the D gene could be TRBD1 or TRBD2 (5 bases each). V gave up 4 bases and J gave up 3 bases, with 14 bases separating them. This CDR3 region has 14 residues. Germline CDR1 is SGHRS and CDR2 is YFSETQ. The CDR3 DNA follows: TGCGCCAGCAGCGGGGGAAATAGAGGCTACGAGCAGTACTTC. Protein product: CASSGGNRGYEQYF.

V and J are TRBV6-5 and TRBJ1-4; maybe TRBD1 (5 bases). Trimming shortened V by 0 bases and J by 6 bases, and 14 bases separated the two germline ends. The CDR3 covers 16 residues. The germline V gene encodes CDR1 MNHEY and CDR2 SVGAGI. The CDR3 sequence is CASSYSRTTRDEKLFF. For the CDR3, the DNA is TGTGCCAGCAGTTACTCGAGGACAACGAGAGATGAAAAACTGTTTTTT.

The rearrangement uses TRBV5-1 and TRBJ1-2, with D perhaps matching TRBD1 (5 bases). V was trimmed by 4 bases and J by 0 bases, leaving 10 bases between them. This CDR3 contains 14 residues. In germline, CDR1 is SGHRS, CDR2 YFSETQ. CDR3 residues: CASSPGGANYGYTF. The CDR3 nucleotides are TGCGCCAGCAGCCCTGGGGGAGCTAACTATGGCTACACCTTC.

This rearrangement joins TRBV5-4 to TRBJ1-3; D might be TRBD1 (5 bases). V was pared by 1 base and J by 2 bases, with 19 bases between. The length of the CDR3 is 18 residues. Germline V lookup: CDR1 SGHNT, CDR2 YYREEE (reference sequence). The CDR3 sequence is CASSLPNPGGGAGNTIYF. DNA of the CDR3: TGTGCCAGCAGCTTGCCAAACCCCGGGGGAGGGGCTGGAAACACCATATATTTT. Full variable domain (outside the CDR3, taken from reference TRBV5-4 and TRBJ1-3): ETGVTQSPTHLIKTRGQQVTLRCSSQSGHNTVSWYQQALGQGPQFIFQYYREEENGRGNFPPRFSGLQFPNYSSELNVNALELDDSALYLCASSLPNPGGGAGNTIYFGEGSWLTVV.

The chain combines TRBV2 with TRBJ1-4; weak D call: TRBD1 (6 bases). This CDR3 has 15 amino acids. Germline V gene data show CDR1 as SNHLY and CDR2 as FYNNEI. Trimming pared 10 bases from V and 7 bases from J, leaving 22 bases between. The CDR3 reads CATRRGVDFGEKLFF. The CDR3 nucleotides are TGTGCCACCCGGAGGGGGGTGGACTTCGGTGAAAAACTGTTTTTT.

This chain uses TRBV7-3 with TRBJ2-3; 7 nucleotides match TRBD1. The CDR3 spans 12 residues. CDR1 and CDR2 from the germline V gene are SGHTA and FQGTGA. Trimming took 5 bases from V and 10 from J; bases not matched to a gene: 6. CDR3 loop: CASSHPGQPQYF. In DNA, the CDR3 is TGTGCCAGCAGCCATCCGGGACAGCCGCAGTATTTT.

This sequence joins TRBV11-3 and TRBJ2-1; D remains unclear. The CDR3 is 15 amino acids. The V and J ends lost 0 bases and 0 bases respectively, with 6 bases between them. Looked up from germline, CDR1 is SGHNT and CDR2 is YENEEA. CDR3 DNA: TGTGCCAGCAGCTTAGAAGGTAGCTCCTACAATGAGCAGTTCTTC. This translates into CASSLEGSSYNEQFF.

The chain recombines TRBV6-5 with TRBJ1-1, with TRBD1 identical over 8 bases. V dropped 6 bases and J dropped 7; count of bases not matched to a gene: 7. Germline V lookup: CDR1 MNHEY, CDR2 SVGAGI. This CDR3 comprises 13 residues. CDR3 sequence: CASRLDRAGEAFF. In DNA form, the CDR3 reads TGTGCCAGCAGGCTGGACAGGGCGGGTGAAGCTTTCTTT.

The genes are TRBV28 and TRBJ2-7; TRBD2 is a possible D gene (6 bases). Germline V gene data show CDR1 as MDHEN and CDR2 as SYDVKM. CDR3 size: 13 residues. The V end lost 3 bases, the J end lost 7 bases, and 13 bases lay between the germline ends. In DNA form, the CDR3 reads TGTGCCAGCAGTTTGGAGGGGATTCTGGAGCAGTACTTC. It is translated as CASSLEGILEQYF.

This clone occurred once. The CDR3 protein is CASRDWAGGVSPLHF. The CDR3 coding sequence is TGTGCCAGTCGCGACTGGGCGGGGGGCGTAAGTCCCCTCCACTTT. The chain uses TRBV19 and TRBJ1-6; D perhaps matches TRBD1 (6 bases). V was trimmed by 8 bases and J by 13 bases, leaving 24 bases between them. CDR1 LNHDA and CDR2 SQIVND come from the germline V gene (reference sequence). This CDR3 has 15 amino acids.

This clone came up a few times. V is TRBV30 and J is TRBJ1-3; D uncertain. CDR1 is GTSNPN, CDR2 SVGIG, per germline (reference sequence). V lost 4 bases to trimming and J lost 2 bases, with 6 bases between them. The CDR3 has 12 residues. CDR3 residues: CAWIETGNTIYF. The DNA for the CDR3 is TGTGCCTGGATCGAAACTGGAAACACCATATATTTT.

Written as DNA, the CDR3 is TGTGCCAGCTCACCGGGGACAGGGGGCTTGAACTATGGCTACACCTTC. Protein: CASSPGTGGLNYGYTF. The chain combines TRBV18 with TRBJ1-2; 12 bases fit TRBD1. J gave up 2 bases and V 3 bases, and 4 bases lay outside the gene matches. This CDR3 is built from 16 residues. The germline V gene has CDR1 KGHSH and CDR2 LQKENI.

This clone appeared once. The chain recombines TRBV4-3 with TRBJ1-5; D might be TRBD1 (6 bases). With 0 bases removed from V and 3 bases from J, the gap between germline ends came to 15 bases. The CDR3 has 17 residues. Per the germline V gene, CDR1 is LGHNA and CDR2 is YSLEER. Here the CDR3 DNA reads TGCGCCAGCAGCCAAGACTTCCGCGGGGGCCCCAATCAGCCCCAGCATTTT. Amino acids: CASSQDFRGGPNQPQHF.

V and J are TRBV28 and TRBJ1-5, with unresolved D. V lost 3 bases, J lost 7 bases, and 7 bases lay in between. Germline V gene data show CDR1 as MDHEN and CDR2 as SYDVKM. This CDR3 has 12 residues. CDR3 nucleotides: TGTGCCAGCAGTTTGATGAACCAGCCCCAGCATTTT. Protein: CASSLMNQPQHF.

CDR3 sequence (DNA): TGCGCCAGCAGCCGGCTAGCGGGGGGGTACAATGAGCAGTTCTTC. Translating gives CASSRLAGGYNEQFF. This rearrangement joins TRBV4-3 to TRBJ2-1, with 12 bases identical to TRBD2. The ends lost 4 bases at V and 4 bases at J; junction bases unmatched: 2. The V gene's germline CDR1 is LGHNA and CDR2 YSLEER. The CDR3 covers 15 residues.